This T cell receptor (beta chain) is drawn from a study of blood T cell repertoires in COVID-19. Germline V gene lookup returns CDR1 LGHDT and CDR2 YNNKEL (reference sequence). The V and J ends lost 0 bases and 4 bases, in that order; junction bases with no gene match: 3. The CDR3 extends over 15 amino acids. Libraries were prepared by immunoSEQ multiplex PCR; TCRdb keeps only in-frame clonotypes and omits some of them. Counted here are about 210,000 clones, around 92% occurring once; the ten biggest clones make up roughly 1.2%. The clonotype was recovered from a man younger than 45 with acute or convalescent COVID-19. Sequencing was performed on peripheral blood. This rearrangement joins TRBV3-1 (or the pseudogene TRBV3-2) to TRBJ1-5; TRBD1 aligns across 7 bases. CDR3 coding DNA: TGTGCCAGCAGCCAAGATACAGGGGCGAATCAGCCCCAGCATTTT. The encoded protein is CASSQDTGANQPQHF.